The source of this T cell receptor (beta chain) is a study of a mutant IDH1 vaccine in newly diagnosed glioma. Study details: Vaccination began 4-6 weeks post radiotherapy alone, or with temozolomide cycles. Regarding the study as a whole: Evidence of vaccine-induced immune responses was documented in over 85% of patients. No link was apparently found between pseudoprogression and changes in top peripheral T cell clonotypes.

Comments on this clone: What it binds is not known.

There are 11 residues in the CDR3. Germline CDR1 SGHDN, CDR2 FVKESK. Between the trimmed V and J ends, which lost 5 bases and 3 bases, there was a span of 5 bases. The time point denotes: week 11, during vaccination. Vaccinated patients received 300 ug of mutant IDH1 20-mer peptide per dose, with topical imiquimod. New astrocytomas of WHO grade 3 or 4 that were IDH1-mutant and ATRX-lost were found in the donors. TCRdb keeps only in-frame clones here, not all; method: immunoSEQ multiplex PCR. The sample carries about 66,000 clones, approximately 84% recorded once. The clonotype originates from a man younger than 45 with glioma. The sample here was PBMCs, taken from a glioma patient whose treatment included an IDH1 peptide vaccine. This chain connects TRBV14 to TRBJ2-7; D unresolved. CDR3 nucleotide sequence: TGTGCCAGCAGCTACATCTACGAGCAGTACTTC. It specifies CASSYIYEQYF.